This is a list of T cell receptor beta chains from one sample in a study of glioma-infiltrating T cells after dendritic cell vaccination. Libraries were prepared by immunoSEQ multiplex PCR; TCRdb keeps only in-frame clonotypes and omits some of them. This sample carries about 94,000 clones, around 80% of them seen once, and the ten largest clones take about 5%. This specimen was blood, taken after dendritic cell vaccination. The receptors originated from a human donor with glioblastoma. Both conserved end residues are part of each CDR3. D genes are given only for firm matches. The size field is filled for only some rows; it gives once, few, many or a size class.

j_gene	d_gene	abundance	v_gene	CDR3aa	CDR3nt
TRBJ1-6	.	once	TRBV5-4	CASSSQGYNSPLHF	TGTGCCAGCAGCTCCCAGGGGTATAATTCACCCCTCCACTTT
TRBJ1-1	.	.	TRBV5-1	CASSWRTNTEAFF	TGCGCCAGCAGCTGGCGGACTAACACTGAAGCTTTCTTT
TRBJ1-1	.	.	TRBV14	CASSLKIRGTEAFF	TGTGCCAGCAGCCTCAAAATCCGGGGCACTGAAGCTTTCTTT
TRBJ2-2	TRBD1	once	TRBV6-5	CASNTRGRNTGELFF	TGTGCCAGCAATACCAGGGGGCGGAACACCGGGGAGCTGTTTTTT
TRBJ1-1	.	.	TRBV6-1	CASSEQGGTEAFF	TGTGCCAGCAGTGAACAGGGAGGCACTGAAGCTTTCTTT
TRBJ1-4	TRBD1	.	TRBV6-6	CASRDRGLANEKLFF	TGTGCCAGCAGAGACAGGGGGCTAGCTAATGAAAAACTGTTTTTT
TRBJ2-1	.	.	TRBV19	CASSIGVGNEQFF	TGTGCCAGTAGTATCGGTGTTGGCAATGAGCAGTTCTTC
TRBJ2-1	TRBD2	.	TRBV2	CASSDGGAPYNEQFF	TGTGCCAGCAGTGACGGGGGGGCCCCTTACAATGAGCAGTTCTTC
TRBJ2-1	.	once	TRBV7-2	CASTLWSSSYNEQFF	TGTGCCAGCACCTTGTGGTCGAGCTCCTACAATGAGCAGTTCTTC
TRBJ2-1	.	.	TRBV9	CASSLEGLRNEQFF	TGTGCCAGCAGCTTAGAGGGACTTCGCAATGAGCAGTTCTTC
TRBJ1-1	.	few	TRBV6-5	CASSQGPEAFF	TGTGCCAGCAGCCAGGGGCCTGAAGCTTTCTTT
TRBJ2-7	TRBD1	.	TRBV29-1	CSVLTGHEQYF	TGCAGCGTTCTGACAGGGCACGAGCAGTACTTC
TRBJ2-2	.	.	TRBV6-5	CASSYLGRGGELFF	TGTGCCAGCAGTTACTTGGGGCGTGGGGGGGAGCTGTTTTTT
TRBJ2-1	TRBD2	.	TRBV7-3	CASSLVGSGHNNEQFF	TGTGCCAGCAGCTTAGTAGGTAGCGGGCACAACAATGAGCAGTTCTTC
TRBJ2-2	.	.	TRBV14	CASSQDGNRSSGELFF	TGTGCCAGCAGCCAAGATGGGAACAGGTCCTCCGGGGAGCTGTTTTTT
TRBJ2-3	.	.	TRBV2	CASSEGTPSTDTQYF	TGTGCCAGCAGCGAAGGGACACCCAGCACAGATACGCAGTATTTT
TRBJ1-2	.	.	TRBV28	CASTSGVYGYTF	TGTGCCAGCACCTCAGGGGTATATGGCTACACCTTC
TRBJ2-5	.	.	TRBV27	CASSWGPTGFQETQYF	TGTGCCAGCAGTTGGGGCCCTACCGGGTTTCAAGAGACCCAGTACTTC
TRBJ2-3	TRBD2	.	TRBV2	CASRREGNTDTQYF	TGTGCCAGCCGTAGGGAGGGAAACACAGATACGCAGTATTTT
TRBJ2-1	.	once	TRBV30	CAWSVHRVNEQFF	TGTGCCTGGAGTGTACACAGGGTCAATGAGCAGTTCTTC
TRBJ2-4	.	.	TRBV28	CASSLGNSGPKNIQYF	TGTGCCAGCAGTTTAGGGAATTCAGGGCCCAAAAACATTCAGTACTTC
TRBJ1-2	.	.	TRBV4-1	CANSLGLLGANYGYTF	TGCGCCAACAGCCTCGGCCTCTTGGGAGCTAACTATGGCTACACCTTC
TRBJ2-5	.	.	TRBV2	CASSSGTLQQETQYF	TGTGCCAGCAGCTCCGGGACACTACAACAAGAGACCCAGTACTTC
TRBJ2-3	.	.	TRBV5-1	CASSYSTGTGGDTQYF	TGCGCCAGCAGCTACTCGACCGGGACTGGTGGGGATACGCAGTATTTT
TRBJ2-7	.	.	TRBV5-1	CASSLTWDTSYEQYF	TGCGCCAGCAGCTTGACCTGGGACACTTCCTACGAGCAGTACTTC
TRBJ2-7	TRBD2	.	TRBV13	CASSLMTSGTYEQYF	TGTGCCAGCAGCTTAATGACTAGCGGAACCTACGAGCAGTACTTC
TRBJ1-2	.	.	TRBV29-1	CSVKGQGGYGYTF	TGCAGCGTTAAGGGCCAAGGGGGCTATGGCTACACCTTC
TRBJ2-3	.	.	TRBV5-1	CASSLAGFPDTQYF	TGCGCCAGCAGCTTGGCAGGGTTCCCAGATACGCAGTATTTT
TRBJ2-5	.	.	TRBV6-5	CASSSQGTQYF	TGTGCCAGCAGTTCGCAGGGGACCCAGTACTTC